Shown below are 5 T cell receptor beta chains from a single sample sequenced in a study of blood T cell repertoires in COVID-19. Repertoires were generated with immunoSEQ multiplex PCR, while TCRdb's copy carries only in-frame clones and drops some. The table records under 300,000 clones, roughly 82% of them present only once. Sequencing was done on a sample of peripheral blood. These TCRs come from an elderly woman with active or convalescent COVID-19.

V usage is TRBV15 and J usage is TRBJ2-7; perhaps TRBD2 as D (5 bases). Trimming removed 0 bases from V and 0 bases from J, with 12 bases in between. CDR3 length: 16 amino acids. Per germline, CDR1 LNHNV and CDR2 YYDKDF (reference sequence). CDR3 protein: CATSRDGGGPSYEQYF. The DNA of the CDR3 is TGTGCCACCAGCAGAGATGGAGGAGGACCCTCCTACGAGCAGTACTTC.

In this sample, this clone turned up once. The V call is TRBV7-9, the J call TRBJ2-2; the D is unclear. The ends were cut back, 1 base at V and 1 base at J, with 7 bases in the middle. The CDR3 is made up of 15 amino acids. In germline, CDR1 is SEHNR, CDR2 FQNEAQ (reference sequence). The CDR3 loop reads CASSLGAGNTGELFF. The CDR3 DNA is TGTGCCAGCAGCTTAGGAGCTGGGAACACCGGGGAGCTGTTTTTT.

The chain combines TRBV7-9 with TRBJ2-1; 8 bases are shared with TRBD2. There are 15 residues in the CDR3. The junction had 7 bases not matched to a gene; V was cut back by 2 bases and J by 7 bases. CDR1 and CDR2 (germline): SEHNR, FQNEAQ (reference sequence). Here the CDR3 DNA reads TGTGCCAGCAGCTTACTTAGCGGGACTGATAATGAGCAGTTCTTC. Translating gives CASSLLSGTDNEQFF.

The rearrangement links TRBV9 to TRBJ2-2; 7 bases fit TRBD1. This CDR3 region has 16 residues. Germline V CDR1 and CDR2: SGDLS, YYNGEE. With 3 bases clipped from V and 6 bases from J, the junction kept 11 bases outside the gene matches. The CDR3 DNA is TGTGCCAGCAGCGCTTCTACAGGGGAAGGCGCCGGGGAGCTGTTTTTT. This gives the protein CASSASTGEGAGELFF.

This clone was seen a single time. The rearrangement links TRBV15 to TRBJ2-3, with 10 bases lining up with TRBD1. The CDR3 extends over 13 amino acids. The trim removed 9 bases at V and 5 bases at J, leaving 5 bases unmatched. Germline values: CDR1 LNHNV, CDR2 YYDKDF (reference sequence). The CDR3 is CATGTGEGDTQYF. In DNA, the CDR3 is TGTGCCACGGGGACAGGGGAAGGAGATACGCAGTATTTT.